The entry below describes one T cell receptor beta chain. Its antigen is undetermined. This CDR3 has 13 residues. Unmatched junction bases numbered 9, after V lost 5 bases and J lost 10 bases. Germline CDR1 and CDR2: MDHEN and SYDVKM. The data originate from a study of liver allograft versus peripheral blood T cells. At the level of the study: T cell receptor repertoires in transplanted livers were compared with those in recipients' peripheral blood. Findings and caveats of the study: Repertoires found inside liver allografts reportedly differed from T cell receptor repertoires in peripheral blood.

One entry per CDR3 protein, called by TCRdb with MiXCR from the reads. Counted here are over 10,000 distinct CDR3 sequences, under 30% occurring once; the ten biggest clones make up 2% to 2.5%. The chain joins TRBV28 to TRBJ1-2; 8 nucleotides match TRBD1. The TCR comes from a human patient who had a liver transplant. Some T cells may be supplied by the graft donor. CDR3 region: CASSRTRGLYYTF. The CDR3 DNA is TGTGCCAGCAGTCGCACCAGGGGGCTCTACTACACCTTC.